This T cell receptor beta chain was recovered during a study of T cells expressing NK-cell markers. About the study: Sorted CD3+CD56+NKG2C+, CD3+CD56+NKG2C- and CD3+CD56-NKG2C+ T cells provided the TCR beta repertoires.

A note on this clonotype: Its antigen remains unknown.

This CDR3 is 15 amino acids long. CDR1 is SGHAT, CDR2 FQNNGV, per germline. As the method of synthesis, 5'RACE template switching with UMIs yielded TCR beta cDNA. Using the 5' RACE reads, TCRdb records one entry per CDR3 protein without DNA. Its table lists hundreds of thousands of distinct CDR3 sequences. Study findings and constraints: Whether expanded NKG2C+ T cell clones were HCMV specific stayed uncertain.

This TCR derives from a man between 18 and 69 years old in good health. The rearrangement uses TRBV11-2 and TRBJ2-1; TCRdb returns TRBD1, unconfirmable since there is no DNA. The sequenced sample consisted of blood T cells: a sorted CD56 or NKG2C T cell subset, CD4+ or CD8+ T cells, or bulk PBMC T cells (not recorded which). The CDR3: CASSPGGRIYNEQFF.